Listed below are T cell receptor beta chains from one sample, sequenced in a study of cytomegalovirus exposure and HLA in healthy donors. Libraries were prepared by immunoSEQ multiplex PCR; TCRdb keeps only in-frame clonotypes and omits some of them. The repertoire holds around 86,000 clones, with over 65% as singletons. The material sequenced was PBMCs. These receptors originate from a man aged 50-59 years in good health and CMV-seropositive. The CDR3 runs from the conserved cysteine through the conserved F or W. The order of the fields is J gene, V gene, D gene, clone size, CDR3 DNA, CDR3 protein. The D gene is left open where the match is weak. Rows give clone size only sometimes, using once, few, many, or a class for an expanded clone.

J gene: TRBJ1-1
V gene: TRBV10-3
D gene: -
clone size: -
CDR3 DNA: TGTGCCATCAGCATTGGAGGGATGGCTTTCTTT
CDR3 protein: CAISIGGMAFF

J gene: TRBJ1-1
V gene: TRBV5-6
D gene: -
clone size: -
CDR3 DNA: TGTGCCAGCAGCTTAGACTGGTCGGACACTGAAGCTTTCTTT
CDR3 protein: CASSLDWSDTEAFF

J gene: TRBJ2-3
V gene: TRBV4-3
D gene: TRBD2
clone size: -
CDR3 DNA: TGCGCCAGCAGCCAAGAAAGAGCGGGAGCGGATACGCAGTATTTT
CDR3 protein: CASSQERAGADTQYF

J gene: TRBJ2-7
V gene: TRBV7-9
D gene: TRBD2
clone size: -
CDR3 DNA: TGTTCCAGCAGCCCCCCGGGAGGGGCGCGCTTCTCCTACGAGCAGTACTTC
CDR3 protein: CSSSPPGGARFSYEQYF

J gene: TRBJ2-7
V gene: TRBV7-2
D gene: TRBD1
clone size: few
CDR3 DNA: TGTGCCAGCAGTCCAGGGGGCTCCTACGAGCAGTACTTC
CDR3 protein: CASSPGGSYEQYF

J gene: TRBJ2-3
V gene: TRBV19
D gene: -
clone size: -
CDR3 DNA: TGTGCCACTTCGTCTGCCGGCGGGGGCACAGATACGCAGTATTTT
CDR3 protein: CATSSAGGGTDTQYF

J gene: TRBJ2-7
V gene: TRBV10-3
D gene: TRBD2
clone size: -
CDR3 DNA: TGTGCCATCAGTGGTCTAGCGGATAACTACGAGCAGTACTTC
CDR3 protein: CAISGLADNYEQYF

J gene: TRBJ2-7
V gene: TRBV11-3
D gene: TRBD1
clone size: -
CDR3 DNA: TGTGCCAGCAGCCCGCGGATTGGACAGGGGACTTACGAGCAGTACTTC
CDR3 protein: CASSPRIGQGTYEQYF

J gene: TRBJ2-1
V gene: TRBV5-1
D gene: TRBD2
clone size: -
CDR3 DNA: TGCGCCAGCAGCTTGGGGGGACTAGCGGGACCTAATGAGCAGTTCTTC
CDR3 protein: CASSLGGLAGPNEQFF

J gene: TRBJ2-7
V gene: TRBV10-1
D gene: -
clone size: -
CDR3 DNA: TGCGCCAGCAGTGCGAACAGCGGCTACGAGCAGTACTTC
CDR3 protein: CASSANSGYEQYF

J gene: TRBJ1-1
V gene: TRBV18
D gene: -
clone size: -
CDR3 DNA: TGTGCCAGCTCACTCGGACAGCTCATGAACACTGAAGCTTTCTTT
CDR3 protein: CASSLGQLMNTEAFF

J gene: TRBJ1-1
V gene: TRBV5-1
D gene: -
clone size: once
CDR3 DNA: TGCGCCAGCAGCACCACACAGAGCACTGAAGCTTTCTTT
CDR3 protein: CASSTTQSTEAFF

J gene: TRBJ2-4
V gene: TRBV7-2
D gene: TRBD2
clone size: -
CDR3 DNA: TGTGCCAGCAGCGTCGGGGCTAGCGGGGGTAAAAACATTCAGTACTTC
CDR3 protein: CASSVGASGGKNIQYF

J gene: TRBJ2-7
V gene: TRBV21-1
D gene: -
clone size: -
CDR3 DNA: TGTGCCAGCAGCAAAGCGTCGAGGACAGGGGGCTCCTACGAGCAGTACTTC
CDR3 protein: CASSKASRTGGSYEQYF

J gene: TRBJ2-2
V gene: TRBV2
D gene: -
clone size: -
CDR3 DNA: TGTGCCAGCAGTGTGGAAGGAGACACCGGGGAGCTGTTTTTT
CDR3 protein: CASSVEGDTGELFF

J gene: TRBJ2-7
V gene: TRBV13
D gene: -
clone size: -
CDR3 DNA: TGTGCCAGCAGCGTTCTAGAGGACGAGCAGTACTTC
CDR3 protein: CASSVLEDEQYF

J gene: TRBJ2-2
V gene: TRBV27
D gene: TRBD2
clone size: -
CDR3 DNA: TGTGCCAGCAGTTTGACTAGCGGGGGCCCGAACACCGGGGAGCTGTTTTTT
CDR3 protein: CASSLTSGGPNTGELFF

J gene: TRBJ1-2
V gene: TRBV27
D gene: -
clone size: few
CDR3 DNA: TGTGCCAGCAGTCCGATGGGAGCGTATGGCTACACCTTC
CDR3 protein: CASSPMGAYGYTF

J gene: TRBJ2-4
V gene: TRBV19
D gene: TRBD2
clone size: once
CDR3 DNA: TGTGCCAGTAGTATTTCCAGCGGGGGCAAAAACATTCAGTACTTC
CDR3 protein: CASSISSGGKNIQYF

J gene: TRBJ2-6
V gene: TRBV2
D gene: TRBD1
clone size: -
CDR3 DNA: TGTGCCAGCGACTCCGGGACAGGGATTCTTCGGGGGGCCAACGGCCTGACTTTC
CDR3 protein: CASDSGTGILRGANGLTF

J gene: TRBJ1-2
V gene: TRBV7-9
D gene: -
clone size: -
CDR3 DNA: TGTGCCAGCAGCCCCCCCCCAGGGAACTCCTATGGCTACACCTTC
CDR3 protein: CASSPPPGNSYGYTF

J gene: TRBJ1-5
V gene: TRBV28
D gene: TRBD1
clone size: -
CDR3 DNA: TGTGCCAGCAGTTCTCCGGGACAGGACCTAAATCAGCCCCAGCATTTT
CDR3 protein: CASSSPGQDLNQPQHF

J gene: TRBJ2-3
V gene: TRBV30
D gene: -
clone size: -
CDR3 DNA: TGTGCCTGGCCCCCGGGGAGGTGCACAGATACGCAGTATTTT
CDR3 protein: CAWPPGRCTDTQYF

J gene: TRBJ2-2
V gene: TRBV18
D gene: -
clone size: -
CDR3 DNA: TGTGCCAGCTCACTAACAGCCTCGGTTCAGACCGGGGAGCTGTTTTTT
CDR3 protein: CASSLTASVQTGELFF

J gene: TRBJ2-7
V gene: TRBV18
D gene: -
clone size: -
CDR3 DNA: TGTGCCAGCTCACCAGGCAGGGGCGCCGCTTACGAGCAGTACTTC
CDR3 protein: CASSPGRGAAYEQYF

J gene: TRBJ2-1
V gene: TRBV5-1
D gene: TRBD2
clone size: -
CDR3 DNA: TGCGCCAGCAAGGAAGGGACTAGCAACCATGAGCAGTTCTTC
CDR3 protein: CASKEGTSNHEQFF

J gene: TRBJ2-3
V gene: TRBV11-3
D gene: TRBD2
clone size: -
CDR3 DNA: TGTGCCAGCAGACCTCGGACTAGCCCAGATACGCAGTATTTT
CDR3 protein: CASRPRTSPDTQYF

J gene: TRBJ2-7
V gene: TRBV7-6
D gene: -
clone size: -
CDR3 DNA: TGTGCCAGCAGCTTGAATCCCTACGAGCAGTACTTC
CDR3 protein: CASSLNPYEQYF

J gene: TRBJ2-3
V gene: TRBV6-5
D gene: TRBD2
clone size: -
CDR3 DNA: TGTGCCAGCTTTGGGGTTCGGGAGGGATACGATACGCAGTATTTT
CDR3 protein: CASFGVREGYDTQYF

J gene: TRBJ2-5
V gene: TRBV9
D gene: TRBD2
clone size: -
CDR3 DNA: TGTGCCAGCAGCGTAGATGTTGGGACTAGCGCAGAGGAGACCCAGTACTTC
CDR3 protein: CASSVDVGTSAEETQYF

J gene: TRBJ2-1
V gene: TRBV14
D gene: TRBD1
clone size: -
CDR3 DNA: TGTGCCAGCAGCCAAGGGCGGGCAGGGGGCTGGGTGGAGCAGTTCTTC
CDR3 protein: CASSQGRAGGWVEQFF

J gene: TRBJ1-1
V gene: TRBV27
D gene: -
clone size: once
CDR3 DNA: TGTGCCAGCAGTTTAACCGGAGGCACTGAAGCTTTCTTT
CDR3 protein: CASSLTGGTEAFF

J gene: TRBJ2-1
V gene: TRBV4-1
D gene: TRBD2
clone size: -
CDR3 DNA: TGCGCCAGCAGCCGCCCCGGCGGGAGCAATGAGCAGTTCTTC
CDR3 protein: CASSRPGGSNEQFF

J gene: TRBJ2-7
V gene: TRBV15
D gene: -
clone size: -
CDR3 DNA: TGTGCCACCAGCAGAGATAACACAGACGAGCAGTACTTC
CDR3 protein: CATSRDNTDEQYF

J gene: TRBJ1-2
V gene: TRBV11-2
D gene: -
clone size: -
CDR3 DNA: TGTGCCAGCAGCCTCCAGGGTTATGGCTACACCTTC
CDR3 protein: CASSLQGYGYTF

J gene: TRBJ2-1
V gene: TRBV30
D gene: -
clone size: -
CDR3 DNA: TGTGCCTGGAAGTCGGGAGTCGCCTACAATGAGCAGTTCTTC
CDR3 protein: CAWKSGVAYNEQFF

J gene: TRBJ2-1
V gene: TRBV7-8
D gene: TRBD2
clone size: -
CDR3 DNA: TGTGCCAGCAGCTTAGGGGGGGGGTACAATGAGCAGTTCTTC
CDR3 protein: CASSLGGGYNEQFF

J gene: TRBJ2-1
V gene: TRBV30
D gene: TRBD2
clone size: -
CDR3 DNA: TGTGCCTGGAGAGTAGCGGGAGGCCCAAAGTATTTCTTC
CDR3 protein: CAWRVAGGPKYFF

J gene: TRBJ2-7
V gene: TRBV6-5
D gene: TRBD1
clone size: -
CDR3 DNA: TGTGCCAGCAGTGGACAGGGTGAAAACTACGAGCAGTACTTC
CDR3 protein: CASSGQGENYEQYF

J gene: TRBJ2-7
V gene: TRBV23-1
D gene: -
clone size: -
CDR3 DNA: TGCGCCAGCAGTCAATCCTTGACTTCTGGGTGCGAGCAGTACTTC
CDR3 protein: CASSQSLTSGCEQYF

J gene: TRBJ2-6
V gene: TRBV4-1
D gene: TRBD2
clone size: -
CDR3 DNA: TGCGCCAGCAGCCAAATGCGACTAGCGGGAGCTGGGGCCAACGTCCTGACTTTC
CDR3 protein: CASSQMRLAGAGANVLTF

J gene: TRBJ2-3
V gene: TRBV7-9
D gene: TRBD1
clone size: -
CDR3 DNA: TGTGCCAGCAGCTTAGCTGACAGGGTTTCAGATACGCAGTATTTT
CDR3 protein: CASSLADRVSDTQYF

J gene: TRBJ2-1
V gene: TRBV12-5
D gene: TRBD1
clone size: -
CDR3 DNA: TGTGCTAGTGGTTTGGTACGCGATGGACAGGGGACTTTCTCCTACAATGAGCAGTTCTTC
CDR3 protein: CASGLVRDGQGTFSYNEQFF

J gene: TRBJ2-1
V gene: TRBV11-2
D gene: -
clone size: -
CDR3 DNA: TGTGCCAGCAGCTCGCGAGGAGCGAACTCCTACAATGAGCAGTTCTTC
CDR3 protein: CASSSRGANSYNEQFF

J gene: TRBJ2-1
V gene: TRBV15
D gene: -
clone size: -
CDR3 DNA: TGTGCCACCAGCAGAGATATGGTCAGCTCCTACAATGAGCAGTTCTTC
CDR3 protein: CATSRDMVSSYNEQFF

J gene: TRBJ1-2
V gene: TRBV4-1
D gene: -
clone size: -
CDR3 DNA: TGCGCCAGCAGCCACTTGGACAGCAACTATGGCTACACCTTC
CDR3 protein: CASSHLDSNYGYTF

J gene: TRBJ2-1
V gene: TRBV18
D gene: TRBD2
clone size: -
CDR3 DNA: TGTGCCAGCTCACCGAGGACTAGCGAGATCAACAATGAGCAGTTCTTC
CDR3 protein: CASSPRTSEINNEQFF

J gene: TRBJ2-7
V gene: TRBV7-2
D gene: TRBD1
clone size: -
CDR3 DNA: TGTGCCAGCAGCCCTAGACAGGGGGCTTACGAGCAGTACTTC
CDR3 protein: CASSPRQGAYEQYF

J gene: TRBJ1-1
V gene: TRBV30
D gene: TRBD1
clone size: -
CDR3 DNA: TGTGCCTGGTCAGGGGGCTGGACTGAAGCTTTCTTT
CDR3 protein: CAWSGGWTEAFF

J gene: TRBJ2-5
V gene: TRBV15
D gene: TRBD2
clone size: -
CDR3 DNA: TGTGCCACCAGACCCGGGACTACCCAAGAGACCCAGTACTTC
CDR3 protein: CATRPGTTQETQYF

J gene: TRBJ2-7
V gene: TRBV6-1
D gene: -
clone size: -
CDR3 DNA: TGTGCCAGCTTCCACCCAACAGGTAGCTCCTACGAGCAGTACTTC
CDR3 protein: CASFHPTGSSYEQYF

J gene: TRBJ2-1
V gene: TRBV11-3
D gene: TRBD1
clone size: few
CDR3 DNA: TGTGCCAGCAGCCCCGGGACAGGGGGCGAGGTGTTCTTC
CDR3 protein: CASSPGTGGEVFF

J gene: TRBJ2-7
V gene: TRBV7-8
D gene: -
clone size: -
CDR3 DNA: TGTGCCAGCAGCTTTACTAGTTACTACGAGCAGTACTTC
CDR3 protein: CASSFTSYYEQYF

J gene: TRBJ2-7
V gene: TRBV5-1
D gene: TRBD1
clone size: -
CDR3 DNA: TGCGCCAGCAGCTGGAGACAGGGTTTGGAGCAGTACTTC
CDR3 protein: CASSWRQGLEQYF

J gene: TRBJ1-1
V gene: TRBV18
D gene: -
clone size: -
CDR3 DNA: TGTGCCAGCTCACCGTTTCAGGCGAACACTGAAGCTTTCTTT
CDR3 protein: CASSPFQANTEAFF

J gene: TRBJ2-1
V gene: TRBV7-2
D gene: -
clone size: few
CDR3 DNA: TGTGCCAGCAGCTTAAACGGAGTTCCCTACAATGAGCAGTTCTTC
CDR3 protein: CASSLNGVPYNEQFF

J gene: TRBJ2-3
V gene: TRBV7-5
D gene: -
clone size: -
CDR3 DNA: TGTGTCAGAAGCTTAGGAAGGGCAGGAGGGGTTGATACGCAGTATTTT
CDR3 protein: CVRSLGRAGGVDTQYF

J gene: TRBJ2-3
V gene: TRBV19
D gene: -
clone size: -
CDR3 DNA: TGTGCCAGTAGTATCAATTCAGGGTTTGAGACGCAGTATTTT
CDR3 protein: CASSINSGFETQYF

J gene: TRBJ2-3
V gene: TRBV7-2
D gene: -
clone size: -
CDR3 DNA: TGTGCCAGCGGCCTACCAGGGAATACGCAGTATTTT
CDR3 protein: CASGLPGNTQYF